Each of the 2 T cell receptor beta chains below was sequenced from the same sample in a study of shared clonotypes between healthy human individuals. The data were produced by immunoSEQ multiplex PCR, yet TCRdb's version contains in-frame clones alone and is incomplete. The sample includes just over 2,000,000 clones, roughly 94% of them seen just once. Sample: naive CD4+ T cells sorted from blood. Sample subset: CD45RA+ positively selected. The receptor set was obtained from a man aged 18 to 29 in good health.

This chain links TRBV18 with TRBJ2-2; tentatively, D is TRBD2 (6 bases). V was shortened by 2 bases and J by 6 bases, with 10 bases between the two germline ends. In germline, CDR1 is KGHSH, CDR2 LQKENI. CDR3 size: 14 residues. The CDR3 protein is CASSPGTSPGELFF. For the CDR3, the DNA is TGTGCCAGCTCACCAGGCACTAGCCCCGGGGAGCTGTTTTTT.

The V and J genes are TRBV6-1 and TRBJ1-5; no clear D gene. Trimming pared 1 base from V and 1 base from J, leaving 11 bases between. CDR3 length: 16 amino acids. CDR1 and CDR2 (germline): MNHNS, SASEGT. CDR3 region: CASSEEGQISNQPQHF. The CDR3 DNA reads as TGTGCCAGCAGTGAAGAGGGTCAGATCAGCAATCAGCCCCAGCATTTT.